Described below is a single TCR beta chain sequence and its context. Its cognate antigen is unknown. TCRdb's table, derived via immunoSEQ multiplex PCR, lists solely in-frame clones and lacks some. The sample carries millions of clones, 90% to 95% recorded once. The V and J ends lost 7 bases and 2 bases, in that order; junction bases with no gene match: 4. This CDR3 has 14 residues. Germline values: CDR1 MNHEY, CDR2 SVGAGI. This record comes from a study of shared clonotypes between healthy human individuals. Study as a whole: Each donor had three CD4 naive, three CD4 memory, two CD8 naive and one CD8 memory plate.

Study-wide points: Across several donors, naive CD4 shared 5% to 6.5%, naive CD8 3% to 3.5%, memory CD4 2% to 2.5%, memory CD8 0.4% to 0.5%. Against clonotypes common to all four donors, non-shared ones had lower generation probabilities.

The sequence was obtained from a man aged 18 to 29 in good health. J is TRBJ2-7 and V is TRBV6-5; TRBD1 matches 11 bases. Sequenced: naive CD4+ T cells sorted from blood. This sample's subset: CD45RA+ positively selected. CDR3 sequence (DNA): TGTGCCAGCACCCGGGACAGGGGGGCCTACGAGCAGTACTTC. Amino acid sequence: CASTRDRGAYEQYF.